This passage covers 10 T cell receptor beta chains from one sample sequenced in a study of blood T cell repertoires in COVID-19. Using immunoSEQ multiplex PCR, the repertoire was profiled, and TCRdb retains in-frame clones only, with some absent. The table shows 60,000 to 85,000 clones, with 80% occurring only once. The specimen was peripheral blood. These receptors all come from a human donor in a cohort sampled during active COVID-19.

The chain uses TRBV18 and TRBJ1-3; no definite D call. The CDR3 spans 16 residues. V dropped 6 bases and J dropped 8 bases, with 23 bases sitting between them. Germline lookup yields CDR1 KGHSH and CDR2 LQKENI. Here the CDR3 DNA reads TGTGCCAGCTCCCCCCGGAGCGTGCGGCGAGAGGACACCATATATTTT. This sequence encodes CASSPRSVRREDTIYF.

The chain uses TRBV28 and TRBJ1-5; 7 nucleotides agree with TRBD1. The CDR3 length is 14 residues. V gave up 6 bases and J gave up 3 bases; unmatched junction bases: 5. Germline CDR1 MDHEN, CDR2 SYDVKM. The CDR3 here is CASRVQGYNQPQHF. In DNA, the CDR3 is TGTGCCAGCAGGGTACAGGGGTACAATCAGCCCCAGCATTTT.

J is TRBJ1-2 and V is TRBV27, with TRBD1 matching 9 bases. This CDR3 comprises 15 residues. J gave up 8 bases and V 6 bases, and 13 bases lay outside the gene matches. Germline V gene lookup returns CDR1 MNHEY and CDR2 SMNVEV (reference sequence). The CDR3 nucleotides read TGTGCCAGCAGACGTTATCTGGACAGGGGAGACGGCTACACCTTC. It yields the protein CASRRYLDRGDGYTF.

The chain employs TRBV6-2 or TRBV6-3 and TRBJ1-1; no definite D call. V shed 1 base and J shed 2 bases, with 8 bases lying between them. The CDR3 has 14 amino acids. Germline V gene data show CDR1 as MNHEY and CDR2 as SVGEGT. The CDR3 DNA sequence: TGTGCCAGCAGTTACTTGGCCAGAAACACTGAAGCTTTCTTT. The encoded protein is CASSYLARNTEAFF.

The chain joins TRBV7-2 to TRBJ2-3; 7 bases agree with TRBD1. This CDR3 region has 15 residues. Germline CDR1 SGHTA, CDR2 FQGNSA. V lost 5 bases and J lost 3; bases outside the gene matches: 8. The CDR3 here is CASSIQGSRTDTQYF. The CDR3 nucleotides are TGTGCCAGCAGCATACAGGGGTCAAGGACAGATACGCAGTATTTT.

V and J are TRBV28 and TRBJ2-3; TRBD1 might be the D (6 bases). V lost 5 bases, J lost 6 bases, and 18 bases lay in between. Germline assignment: CDR1 MDHEN and CDR2 SYDVKM. The CDR3 has 15 amino acids. The CDR3 sequence is CASSPQGRSIDTQYF. The CDR3 DNA reads as TGTGCCAGCAGTCCTCAGGGGAGAAGCATCGATACGCAGTATTTT.

J is TRBJ2-7 and V is TRBV6-2 or TRBV6-3; 9 bases agree with TRBD2. In germline, CDR1 is MNHEY, CDR2 SVGEGT. There are 15 residues in the CDR3. V shed 6 bases and J 6 bases; nucleotides not matched to a gene: 12. The CDR3 DNA sequence: TGTGCCAGCAGCCCGGGACTAGCTCGGTTTGCCGAGCAGTACTTC. Translating it yields CASSPGLARFAEQYF.

This chain links TRBV4-2 with TRBJ1-1; 7 bases align to TRBD1. The CDR3 has 15 amino acids. The germline CDR1 and CDR2 sequences are LGHNA and YNFKEQ. V dropped 4 bases and J dropped 1; count of bases not matched to a gene: 6. CDR3 loop: CASSRTRTGNTEAFF. The CDR3 bases are TGTGCCAGCAGCCGAACACGGACAGGGAACACTGAAGCTTTCTTT.

The chain employs TRBV5-1 and TRBJ2-6, with D maybe TRBD2 (6 bases). The length of the CDR3 is 15 residues. Looked up from germline, CDR1 is SGHRS and CDR2 is YFSETQ. V shed 5 bases and J shed 0 bases, with 9 bases lying between them. The CDR3 nucleotides read TGCGCCAGCAGGACCGGGGGCTCTGGGGCCAACGTCCTGACTTTC. Translated, it gives CASRTGGSGANVLTF.

This clone was seen ten or more times. This chain connects TRBV11-2 to TRBJ2-7; D not resolved. This CDR3 comprises 13 residues. Germline CDR1 SGHAT, CDR2 FQNNGV. Trimming shortened V by 2 bases and J by 3 bases, and 8 bases separated the two germline ends. CDR3 coding DNA: TGTGCCAGCAGCTTAATCTTGAGCTACGAGCAGTACTTC. This sequence encodes CASSLILSYEQYF. Full variable domain (rest looked up from reference TRBV11-2 and TRBJ2-7): EAGVAQSPRYKIIEKRQSVAFWCNPISGHATLYWYQQILGQGPKLLIQFQNNGVVDDSQLPKDRFSAERLKGVDSTLKIQPAKLEDSAVYLCASSLILSYEQYFGPGTRLTVT.